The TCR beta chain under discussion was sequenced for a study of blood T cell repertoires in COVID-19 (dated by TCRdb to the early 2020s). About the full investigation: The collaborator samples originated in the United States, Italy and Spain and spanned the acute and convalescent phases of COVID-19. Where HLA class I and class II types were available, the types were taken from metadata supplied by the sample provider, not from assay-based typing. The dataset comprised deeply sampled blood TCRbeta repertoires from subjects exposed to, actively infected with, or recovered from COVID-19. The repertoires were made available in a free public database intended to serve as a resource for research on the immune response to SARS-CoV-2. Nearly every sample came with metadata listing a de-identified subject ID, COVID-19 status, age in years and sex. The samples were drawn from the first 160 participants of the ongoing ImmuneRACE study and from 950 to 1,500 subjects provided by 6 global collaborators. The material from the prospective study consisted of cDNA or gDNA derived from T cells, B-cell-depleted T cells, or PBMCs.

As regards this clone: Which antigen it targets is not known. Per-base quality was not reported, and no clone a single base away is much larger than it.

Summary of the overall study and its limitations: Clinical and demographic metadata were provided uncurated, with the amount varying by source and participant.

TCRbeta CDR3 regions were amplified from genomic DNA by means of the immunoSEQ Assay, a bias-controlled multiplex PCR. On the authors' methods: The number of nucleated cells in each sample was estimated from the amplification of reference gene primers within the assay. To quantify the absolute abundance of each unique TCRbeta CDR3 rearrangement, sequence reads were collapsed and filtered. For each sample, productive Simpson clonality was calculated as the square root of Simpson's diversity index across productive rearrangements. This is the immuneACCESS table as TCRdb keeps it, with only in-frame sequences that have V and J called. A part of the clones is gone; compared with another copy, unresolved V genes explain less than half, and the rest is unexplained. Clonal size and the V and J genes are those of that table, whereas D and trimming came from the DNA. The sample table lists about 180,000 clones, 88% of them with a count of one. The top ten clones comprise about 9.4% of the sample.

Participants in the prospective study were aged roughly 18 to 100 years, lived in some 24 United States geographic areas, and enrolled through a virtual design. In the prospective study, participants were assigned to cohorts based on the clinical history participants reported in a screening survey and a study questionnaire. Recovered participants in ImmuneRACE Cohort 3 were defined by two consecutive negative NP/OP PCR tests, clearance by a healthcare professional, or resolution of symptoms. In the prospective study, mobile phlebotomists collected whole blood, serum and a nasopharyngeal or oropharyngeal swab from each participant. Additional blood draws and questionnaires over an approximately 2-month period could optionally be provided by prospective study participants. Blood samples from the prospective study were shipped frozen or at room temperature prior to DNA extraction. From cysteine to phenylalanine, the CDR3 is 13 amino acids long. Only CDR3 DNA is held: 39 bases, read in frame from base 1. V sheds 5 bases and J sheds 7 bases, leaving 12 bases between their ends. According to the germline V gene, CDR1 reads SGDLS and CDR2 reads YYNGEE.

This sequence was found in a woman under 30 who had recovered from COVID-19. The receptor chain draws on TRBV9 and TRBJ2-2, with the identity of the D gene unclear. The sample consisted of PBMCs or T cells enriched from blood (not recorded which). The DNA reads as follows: TGTGCCAGCAGTACCGCGGCAATCGGGGAGCTGTTTTTT. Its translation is CASSTAAIGELFF.